This TCR beta chain was documented in a study of blood T cells in healthy people across ages. General study results and limits: Compared with aged donors, long-lived donors showed fewer expanded clones, suggesting selection.

Worth noting for this clonotype: Its antigen is still unknown.

The second PCR ran roughly 6 to 12 cycles with a sample-barcoded 5' primer and J-beta primers. Paired-end reads containing CDR3 totaled no fewer than 3 million for each sample. Each CDR3 protein is one row after TCRdb ran MiXCR on the 5' RACE reads. In the table there are fewer than 750,000 distinct CDR3 sequences, approximately 52% of which are singletons. Trimming left V 3 bases short and J 6 bases short, with 17 bases between. The CDR3 has 15 amino acids. In germline, CDR1 is SGHTA, CDR2 FQGNSA. Input material: blood. This TCR came from a woman over 75 in good health. The V gene is TRBV7-2, the J gene TRBJ1-1; TRBD1 is a possible D gene (5 bases). CDR3 coding DNA: TGTGCCAGCAGCTTCGCCGGACCGGGGACCGCTGAAGCTTTCTTT. This translates into CASSFAGPGTAEAFF. Drawing the rest from reference TRBV7-2 and TRBJ1-1, the complete variable domain is GAGVSQSPSNKVTEKGKDVELRCDPISGHTALYWYRQSLGQGLEFLIYFQGNSAPDKSGLPSDRFSAERTGGSVSTLTIQRTQQEDSAVYLCASSFAGPGTAEAFFGQGTRLTVV.